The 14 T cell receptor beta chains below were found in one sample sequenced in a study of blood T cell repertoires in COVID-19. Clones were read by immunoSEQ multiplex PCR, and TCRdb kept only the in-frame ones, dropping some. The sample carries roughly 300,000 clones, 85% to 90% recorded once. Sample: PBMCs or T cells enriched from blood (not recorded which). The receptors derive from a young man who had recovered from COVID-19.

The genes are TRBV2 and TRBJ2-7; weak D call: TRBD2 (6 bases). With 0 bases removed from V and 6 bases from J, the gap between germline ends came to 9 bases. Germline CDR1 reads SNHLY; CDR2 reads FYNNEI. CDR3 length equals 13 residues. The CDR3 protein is CASSEAGAGEQYF. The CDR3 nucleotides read TGTGCCAGCAGTGAAGCGGGAGCGGGCGAGCAGTACTTC.

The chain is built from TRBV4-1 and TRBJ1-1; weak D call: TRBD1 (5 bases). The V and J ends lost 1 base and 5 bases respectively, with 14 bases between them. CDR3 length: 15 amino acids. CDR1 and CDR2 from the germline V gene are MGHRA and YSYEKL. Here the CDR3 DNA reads TGCGCCAGCAGCCAAGGAAAGGGTCGGGGGACTGAAGCTTTCTTT. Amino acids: CASSQGKGRGTEAFF.

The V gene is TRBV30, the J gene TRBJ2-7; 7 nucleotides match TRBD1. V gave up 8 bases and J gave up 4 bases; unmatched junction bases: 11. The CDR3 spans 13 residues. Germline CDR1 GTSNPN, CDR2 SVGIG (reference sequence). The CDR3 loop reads CAARDSVAYEQYF. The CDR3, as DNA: TGTGCCGCTAGGGACAGTGTGGCTTACGAGCAGTACTTC.

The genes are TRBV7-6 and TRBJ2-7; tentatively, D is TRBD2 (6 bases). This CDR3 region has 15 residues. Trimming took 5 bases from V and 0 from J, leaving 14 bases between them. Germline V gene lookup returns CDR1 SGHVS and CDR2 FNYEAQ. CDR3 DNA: TGTGCCAGCAGCCGGGGGTCAGGGAGCTCCTACGAGCAGTACTTC. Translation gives CASSRGSGSSYEQYF.

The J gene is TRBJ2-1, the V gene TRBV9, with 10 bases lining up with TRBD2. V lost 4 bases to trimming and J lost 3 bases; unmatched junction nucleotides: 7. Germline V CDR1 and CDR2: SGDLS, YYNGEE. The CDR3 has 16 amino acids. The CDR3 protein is CASSSLAGAVYNEQFF. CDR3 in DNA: TGTGCCAGCAGCTCTCTAGCGGGAGCCGTCTACAATGAGCAGTTCTTC.

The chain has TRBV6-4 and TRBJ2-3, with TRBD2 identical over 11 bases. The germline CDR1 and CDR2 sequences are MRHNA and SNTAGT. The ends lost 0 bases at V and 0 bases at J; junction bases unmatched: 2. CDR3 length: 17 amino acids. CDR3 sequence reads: CASSDSTSGDSTDTQYF. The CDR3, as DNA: TGTGCCAGCAGTGACTCGACTAGCGGGGACAGCACAGATACGCAGTATTTT.

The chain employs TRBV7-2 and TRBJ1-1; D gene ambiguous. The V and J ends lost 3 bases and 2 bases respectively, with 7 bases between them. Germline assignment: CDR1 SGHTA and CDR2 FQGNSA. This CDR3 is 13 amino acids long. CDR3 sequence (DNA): TGTGCCAGCAGCTTGCGACTCAACACTGAAGCTTTCTTT. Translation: CASSLRLNTEAFF.

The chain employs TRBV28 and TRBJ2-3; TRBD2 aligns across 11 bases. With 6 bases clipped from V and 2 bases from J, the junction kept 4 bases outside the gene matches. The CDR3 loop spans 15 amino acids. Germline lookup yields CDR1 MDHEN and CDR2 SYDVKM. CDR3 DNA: TGTGCCAGCAGAGGTAGCGGGGGGGTCACAGATACGCAGTATTTT. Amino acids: CASRGSGGVTDTQYF.

The CDR3 reads CASSVVAWAGGPSTDTQYF. The DNA of the CDR3 is TGTGCCAGCAGCGTGGTGGCCTGGGCGGGGGGACCTAGCACAGATACGCAGTATTTT. This chain links TRBV9 with TRBJ2-3; 8 bases are a match to TRBD2. The CDR3 has 19 amino acids. The V and J ends lost 2 bases and 0 bases, in that order; junction bases with no gene match: 14. Germline V CDR1 and CDR2: SGDLS, YYNGEE.

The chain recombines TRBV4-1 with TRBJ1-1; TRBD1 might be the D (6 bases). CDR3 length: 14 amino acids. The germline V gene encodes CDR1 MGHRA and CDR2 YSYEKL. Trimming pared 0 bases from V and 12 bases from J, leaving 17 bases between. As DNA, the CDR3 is TGCGCCAGCAGCCAAGACGGAATGCCAGGGGTACCTTTCTTT. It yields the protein CASSQDGMPGVPFF.

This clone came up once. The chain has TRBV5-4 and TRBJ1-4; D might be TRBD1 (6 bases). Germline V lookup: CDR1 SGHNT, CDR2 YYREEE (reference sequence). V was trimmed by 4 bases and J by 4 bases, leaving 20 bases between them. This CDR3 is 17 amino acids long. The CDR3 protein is CASSPGGGGGVNEKLFF. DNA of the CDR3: TGTGCCAGCAGCCCTGGCGGGGGGGGCGGTGTTAATGAAAAACTGTTTTTT. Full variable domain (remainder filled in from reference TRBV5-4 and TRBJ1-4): ETGVTQSPTHLIKTRGQQVTLRCSSQSGHNTVSWYQQALGQGPQFIFQYYREEENGRGNFPPRFSGLQFPNYSSELNVNALELDDSALYLCASSPGGGGGVNEKLFFGSGTQLSVL.

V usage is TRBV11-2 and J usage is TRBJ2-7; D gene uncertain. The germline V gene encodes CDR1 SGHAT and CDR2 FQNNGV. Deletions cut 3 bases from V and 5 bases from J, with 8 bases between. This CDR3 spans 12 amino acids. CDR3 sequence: CASSLDRDEQYF. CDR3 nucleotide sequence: TGTGCCAGCAGCTTGGATCGGGACGAGCAGTACTTC.

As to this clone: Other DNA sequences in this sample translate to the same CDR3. The DNA for the CDR3 is TGTGCCAGCTCACCTGGGACAGGGGGCGCCTATGGCTACACCTTC. Protein: CASSPGTGGAYGYTF. The chain combines TRBV18 with TRBJ1-2, with 12 bases aligning to TRBD1. V dropped 3 bases and J dropped 4; count of bases not matched to a gene: 3. In germline, CDR1 is KGHSH, CDR2 LQKENI. The CDR3 length is 15 residues.

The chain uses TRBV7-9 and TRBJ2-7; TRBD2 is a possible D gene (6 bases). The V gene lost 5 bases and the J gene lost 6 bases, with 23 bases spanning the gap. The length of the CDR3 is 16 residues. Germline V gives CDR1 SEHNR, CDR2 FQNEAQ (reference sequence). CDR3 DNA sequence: TGTGCCAGCAGCCACTCGAGGGGACTGAAGAAGATCGAGCAGTACTTC. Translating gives CASSHSRGLKKIEQYF.